This record covers a single TCR beta chain. Its antigen remains undetermined. From each donor, a roughly 2.3 ml peripheral blood sample was collected into PAXgene tubes and stored at -80 degrees C. Without T cell sorting, total RNA was isolated from whole blood using the PAXgene blood miRNA kit on an automated QIAcube. Deep TCRalpha and TCRbeta repertoire profiling with unique molecular barcoding was performed on peripheral blood of monozygotic twin pairs concordant or discordant for inflammatory bowel disease. Smoking habits were recorded for all twin pairs, and each individual was classified as a current, former or never smoker. This entry is derived from a study of monozygotic twins with inflammatory bowel disease (dated by TCRdb to the late 2010s). The study in broad terms: The full study comprised 30 or so monozygotic twin pairs: nine German pairs (four IBD-concordant, five IBD-discordant) and 19 IBD-discordant Danish pairs. Within discordant pairs, disease-associated traits were sought mainly by comparing IBD patients with their genetically identical healthy co-twins. Each individual had, on average, about 151 000 unique TCRalpha sequences and 181 000 unique TCRbeta sequences available for analysis.

The CDR3 numbers 16 residues from cysteine through phenylalanine. No coding sequence is recorded. The paper as a whole reports these results and caveats: No difference in repertoire similarity was observed between concordant and discordant twins, possibly owing to limited statistical power. Compared with healthy twins, IBD patients had fewer clonotypes in common with other individuals, a difference most pronounced in patients showing signs of disease activity. The results gave no support for a single strong signal or clonotype linked to IBD. Differing immunosuppressive treatments among patients may have added background noise and inter-individual variability to the repertoires. The analysis was unable to tell apart different T cell subtypes. A decrease in TCRbeta repertoire diversity, as measured by inverse Simpson index, was observed in IBD patients compared with their healthy co-twins.

The protocol used for the library was 5' RACE. Each TCR library was prepared from around 3,400 ng of total RNA. For each sample, cDNA synthesis with SMARTScribe reverse transcriptase was split into eight separate reactions. During cDNA synthesis, template switching introduced unique molecular identifiers that contained a 6-nucleotide sample barcode. TCRalpha and TCRbeta cDNA was amplified by two nested PCRs of roughly 16 and 10 cycles, with bead purification after each PCR. Before amplification, the cDNA was both treated with uracil DNA-glycosylase and purified with the QIAquick PCR purification kit. In the second PCR, Illumina TruSeq-compatible adapters and sample-specific barcodes were added. TapeStation and Qubit were used to check library quality and concentration, and 4.5 to 5 ng of each library was pooled. Sequencing of pooled libraries was carried out on an Illumina HiSeq2500 single-index Rapid Run using 2 x 100 bp reads and custom sequencing primers. The source study handled its data this way. UMI-based consensus assembly with MiGEC version 1.2.6 was used to correct PCR and sequencing errors. MiXCR version 2.1.1 was used for V(D)J alignment, clonotype assembly and CDR3 extraction. Gene usage, clonotype sharing and MAIT/NKT TCR abundance were normalised by analysing the top 1000, 10 000 and 20 000 clonotypes per sample. Diversity was computed as the inverse Simpson index with the vegan R package after downsampling to 27 000 UMIs. Statistical testing used paired Mann-Whitney U tests on the discordant twin pairs and applied Benjamini-Hochberg correction for multiple testing. TCRdb reprocessed the raw reads; every CDR3 protein sequence is a single record, and DNA is not supplied. Clone size and V and J calls follow TCRdb, not the original study. This sample's table has entries for approximately 400,000 distinct CDR3 sequences. In total, the top ten clones hold 2% to 2.5% of the sample.

What was sequenced was blood. The sequence was obtained from a human donor with ulcerative colitis or Crohn's disease, or a healthy co-twin of an affected twin (not recorded which). The chain couples TRBV12-3 or TRBV12-4 to TRBJ1-4. For the CDR3, the sequence is CASSSTRPTENEKLFF.